These 23 T cell receptor beta chains came from one sample sequenced in a study of T cell responses to AZD1222 COVID-19 vaccine. Profiling relied on immunoSEQ multiplex PCR, and the TCRdb table lists in-frame clones only, not all of them. The sample carries about 150,000 clones, 80% to 95% recorded once. Source: peripheral blood, taken on day 0 of AZD1222 vaccination. The receptors here all came from an adult in good health.

The V gene is TRBV5-1, the J gene TRBJ2-7; TRBD1 is a possible D gene (5 bases). V dropped 0 bases and J dropped 9 bases, with 19 bases sitting between them. The germline V gene has CDR1 SGHRS and CDR2 YFSETQ. This CDR3 is built from 15 residues. For the CDR3, the DNA is TGCGCCAGCAGCTTGGATCAGGGCCCGGCCTCCGGGCAGTACTTC. Protein sequence: CASSLDQGPASGQYF.

V usage is TRBV27 and J usage is TRBJ1-6; no firm D call. In germline, CDR1 is MNHEY, CDR2 SMNVEV (reference sequence). Trimming removed 7 bases at V and 2 bases at J, with 9 bases between. The CDR3 contains 14 residues. Here the CDR3 DNA reads TGTGCCAGCATGTTCGGTCCCTATAATTCACCCCTCCACTTT. This translates into CASMFGPYNSPLHF.

V usage is TRBV6-1 and J usage is TRBJ1-2; D call uncertain. The CDR3 runs to 12 residues. Trimming pared 2 bases from V and 7 bases from J, leaving 8 bases between. Germline V gene data show CDR1 as MNHNS and CDR2 as SASEGT. The CDR3 coding sequence is TGTGCCAGCAGTGAATCAAAAGGTGGCTACACCTTC. Its translation: CASSESKGGYTF.

The chain has TRBV6-5 and TRBJ2-1; D is perhaps TRBD1 (5 bases). Germline CDR1 and CDR2: MNHEY and SVGAGI. CDR3 length equals 15 residues. V lost 6 bases and J lost 4, with 16 bases in between. This chain's CDR3 is CASRSDGGHYNEQFF. The DNA for the CDR3 is TGTGCCAGCAGGTCCGATGGCGGACATTACAATGAGCAGTTCTTC.

The rearrangement links TRBV21-1 to TRBJ1-5. TRBV21-1 has pseudogene status. The CDR3 extends over 17 amino acids. CDR3 amino acids: CASSRRQDMYSNQPQHF. DNA of the CDR3: TGTGCCAGCTCCCGGCGGCAGGATATGTATAGCAATCAGCCCCAGCATTTT.

The chain uses TRBV7-3 and TRBJ1-1; D gene unclear. CDR3 size: 13 residues. V lost 1 base and J lost 6, with 9 bases in between. Germline lookup yields CDR1 SGHTA and CDR2 FQGTGA. CDR3 DNA: TGTGCCAGCAGCTTAAACACCCGGGCTGAAGCTTTCTTT. Protein product: CASSLNTRAEAFF.

The table lists this clone with a count of one. The V and J genes are TRBV4-1 and TRBJ2-3, with D possibly TRBD2 on 6 matching bases. CDR1 MGHRA and CDR2 YSYEKL come from the germline V gene. The CDR3 totals 17 residues. The V gene lost 5 bases and the J gene lost 0 bases, with 18 bases spanning the gap. The CDR3 DNA sequence: TGCGCCAGCAGCAAGACCACTAGCTTGGTCAGCACAGATACGCAGTATTTT. As protein: CASSKTTSLVSTDTQYF.

This clone was seen only once. V is TRBV5-4 and J is TRBJ2-7, with D perhaps being TRBD1 or TRBD2 (7 bases each). CDR3 size: 15 residues. The germline gives CDR1 SGHNT, CDR2 YYREEE (reference sequence). V was trimmed by 0 bases and J by 8 bases, leaving 18 bases between them. This CDR3 is CASSLEGAGRVKQYF. CDR3 nucleotides: TGTGCCAGCAGCTTGGAGGGGGCAGGGAGGGTCAAGCAGTACTTC.

This clone has more than one count but fewer than ten. The rearrangement joins TRBV4-3 to TRBJ1-5; perhaps TRBD1 as D (5 bases). Looked up from germline, CDR1 is LGHNA and CDR2 is YSLEER. CDR3 length: 15 residues. Trimming pared 3 bases from V and 6 bases from J, leaving 15 bases between. The CDR3 region has the DNA TGCGCCAGCAGCCAGAATTCAGGGCAGGCTCAGCCCCAGCATTTT. Translated, it gives CASSQNSGQAQPQHF.

The count of this clone is one. V and J are TRBV13 and TRBJ1-4; D possibly corresponds to TRBD1 (6 bases). Trimming shortened V by 4 bases and J by 7 bases, and 10 bases separated the two germline ends. The CDR3 loop spans 13 amino acids. Germline V gives CDR1 PRHDT, CDR2 FYEKMQ (reference sequence). In DNA, the CDR3 is TGTGCCAGCAGCTGGGGGCAGAGTGAAAAACTGTTTTTT. It specifies CASSWGQSEKLFF.

The gene calls are TRBV6-6 and TRBJ1-6; 12 bases are a match to TRBD1. The CDR3 has 16 amino acids. The V gene's germline CDR1 is MNHNY and CDR2 SVGAGI (reference sequence). Trimming took 6 bases from V and 10 from J; bases not matched to a gene: 10. The CDR3 loop reads CASRRNRDRGQSPLHF. CDR3 nucleotide sequence: TGTGCCAGCAGGAGAAACCGGGACAGGGGGCAATCACCCCTCCACTTT.

V and J are TRBV7-2 and TRBJ1-4; tentatively, D is TRBD1 (5 bases). The germline gives CDR1 SGHTA, CDR2 FQGNSA. This CDR3 has 15 amino acids. V was shortened by 6 bases and J by 6 bases, with 17 bases between the two germline ends. For the CDR3, the DNA is TGTGCCAGCAGGCCGGGACGGCGTTTCGATGAAAAACTGTTTTTT. Its translation is CASRPGRRFDEKLFF.

The CDR3 coding sequence is TGTGCCAGCAGCTTAGTACAAAGCTACGAGCAGTACTTC. Translated, it gives CASSLVQSYEQYF. This chain uses TRBV7-2 with TRBJ2-7, with unresolved D. Per germline, CDR1 SGHTA and CDR2 FQGNSA. Trimming removed 1 base from V and 3 bases from J, with 7 bases in between. The CDR3 is made up of 13 amino acids.

The chain employs TRBV6-1 and TRBJ1-5; D gene ambiguous. V dropped 4 bases and J dropped 7 bases, with 23 bases sitting between them. Germline V gene lookup returns CDR1 MNHNS and CDR2 SASEGT. CDR3 length: 17 amino acids. CDR3 residues: CASSGTVTPGGIQPQHF. Written as DNA, the CDR3 is TGTGCCAGCAGTGGCACCGTGACTCCTGGAGGGATCCAGCCCCAGCATTTT.

This clone was detected once. The chain has TRBV5-1 and TRBJ2-7; D is unresolved. Germline values: CDR1 SGHRS, CDR2 YFSETQ. This CDR3 is 15 amino acids long. The ends were cut back, 0 bases at V and 7 bases at J, with 17 bases in the middle. Here the CDR3 reads CASSLEGKSSREQYF. In DNA, the CDR3 is TGCGCCAGCAGCTTGGAAGGGAAGTCTTCGCGGGAGCAGTACTTC.

The chain carries TRBV7-2 and TRBJ1-1; D not resolved. V was shortened by 1 base and J by 3 bases, with 12 bases between the two germline ends. This CDR3 has 15 amino acids. Per germline, CDR1 SGHTA and CDR2 FQGNSA. CDR3 protein: CASSLVGVRDTEAFF. Written as DNA, the CDR3 is TGTGCCAGCAGCTTAGTCGGGGTTCGGGACACTGAAGCTTTCTTT.

The CDR3 is CASSWDGGMNTEAFF. For the CDR3, the DNA is TGTGCCAGCAGCTGGGACGGAGGAATGAACACTGAAGCTTTCTTT. The chain uses TRBV7-2 and TRBJ1-1; TRBD1 might be the D (5 bases). Trimming left V 4 bases short and J 0 bases short, with 12 bases between. Looked up from germline, CDR1 is SGHTA and CDR2 is FQGNSA. This CDR3 has 15 residues.

The chain is built from TRBV24-1 and TRBJ2-3; the D gene could be TRBD1 or TRBD2 (6 bases each). V was shortened by 9 bases and J by 0 bases, with 24 bases between the two germline ends. The CDR3 has 18 residues. Germline loops: CDR1 KGHDR, CDR2 SFDVKD. The CDR3, as DNA: TGTGCCACCCCCCGGGGGCGGGTGGGCCCGATTAGCACAGATACGCAGTATTTT. It specifies CATPRGRVGPISTDTQYF.

The V gene is TRBV19, the J gene TRBJ2-7; D is perhaps TRBD1 (6 bases). This CDR3 comprises 14 residues. V was trimmed by 5 bases and J by 3 bases, leaving 14 bases between them. Germline lookup yields CDR1 LNHDA and CDR2 SQIVND (reference sequence). The CDR3 DNA reads TGTGCCAGTAGTCCGACGCCGGGACACTACGAGCAGTACTTC. Translating it yields CASSPTPGHYEQYF.

This clone is a singleton in its sample. The V call is TRBV12-3 or TRBV12-4, the J call TRBJ2-6; no clear D. With 3 bases removed from V and 3 bases from J, the gap between germline ends came to 3 bases. The CDR3 runs to 13 residues. The DNA for the CDR3 is TGTGCCAGCAGTTTGAGTGGGGCCAACGTCCTGACTTTC. Its protein product is CASSLSGANVLTF.

This clone was recorded only once. The chain couples TRBV27 to TRBJ2-5; 11 nucleotides match TRBD2. Germline CDR1 reads MNHEY; CDR2 reads SMNVEV (reference sequence). V was pared by 8 bases and J by 7 bases, with 9 bases of the junction left unmatched. The length of the CDR3 is 14 residues. The CDR3 nucleotides are TGTGCCAGCGGAGGACTAGCGGGCCCTCGGACCCAGTACTTC. This gives the protein CASGGLAGPRTQYF.

In its sample, this clone was seen a few times. The J gene is TRBJ1-6, the V gene TRBV2; D is uncertain. Germline assignment: CDR1 SNHLY and CDR2 FYNNEI. There are 14 residues in the CDR3. The ends were cut back, 3 bases at V and 11 bases at J, with 14 bases in the middle. CDR3 nucleotide sequence: TGTGCCAGCAGTGAGGAACCACCCAGTACACCCCTCCACTTT. It encodes CASSEEPPSTPLHF. The full variable domain, completed using reference TRBV2 and TRBJ1-6, is EPEVTQTPSHQVTQMGQEVILRCVPISNHLYFYWYRQILGQKVEFLVSFYNNEISEKSEIFDDQFSVERPDGSNFTLKIRSTKLEDSAMYFCASSEEPPSTPLHFGNGTRLTVT.

The chain couples TRBV2 to TRBJ1-4; D remains unclear. Deletions cut 6 bases from V and 5 bases from J, with 16 bases between. The CDR3 is 15 amino acids. CDR1 and CDR2 (germline): SNHLY, FYNNEI. The CDR3 region has the DNA TGTGCCAGCAGCCCCCGGGAGGGCTCAAATGAAAAACTGTTTTTT. Encoded protein: CASSPREGSNEKLFF.